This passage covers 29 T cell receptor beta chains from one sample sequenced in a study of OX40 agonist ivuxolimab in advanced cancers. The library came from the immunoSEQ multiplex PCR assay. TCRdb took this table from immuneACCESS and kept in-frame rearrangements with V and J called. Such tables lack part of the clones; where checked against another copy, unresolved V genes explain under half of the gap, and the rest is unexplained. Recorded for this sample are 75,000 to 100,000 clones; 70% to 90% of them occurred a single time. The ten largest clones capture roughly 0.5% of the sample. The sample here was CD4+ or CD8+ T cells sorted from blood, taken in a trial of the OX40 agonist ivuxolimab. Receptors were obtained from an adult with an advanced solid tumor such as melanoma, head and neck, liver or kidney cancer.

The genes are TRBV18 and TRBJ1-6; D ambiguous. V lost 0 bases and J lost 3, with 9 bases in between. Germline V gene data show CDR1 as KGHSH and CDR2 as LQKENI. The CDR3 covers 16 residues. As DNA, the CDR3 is TGTGCCAGCTCACCACCCCGGGAACTCTATAATTCACCCCTCCACTTT. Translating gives CASSPPRELYNSPLHF.

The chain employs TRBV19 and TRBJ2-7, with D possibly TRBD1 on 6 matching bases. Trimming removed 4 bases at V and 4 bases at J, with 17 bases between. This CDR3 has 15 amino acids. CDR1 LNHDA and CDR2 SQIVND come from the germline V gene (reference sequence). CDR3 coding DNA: TGTGCCAGTAGTAAGGAACGGACAGTGACGTACGAGCAGTACTTC. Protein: CASSKERTVTYEQYF.

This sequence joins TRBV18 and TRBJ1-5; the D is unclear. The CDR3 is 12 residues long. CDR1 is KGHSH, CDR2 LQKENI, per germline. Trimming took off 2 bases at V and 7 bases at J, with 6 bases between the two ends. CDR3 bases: TGTGCCAGCTCACCAAGAGGGCAGCCCCAGCATTTT. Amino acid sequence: CASSPRGQPQHF.

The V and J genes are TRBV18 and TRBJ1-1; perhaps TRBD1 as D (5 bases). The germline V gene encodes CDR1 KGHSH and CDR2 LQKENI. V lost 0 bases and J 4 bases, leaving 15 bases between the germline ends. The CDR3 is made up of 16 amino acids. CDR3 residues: CASSPPWGNGFTEAFF. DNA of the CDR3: TGTGCCAGCTCACCACCGTGGGGCAATGGGTTCACTGAAGCTTTCTTT.

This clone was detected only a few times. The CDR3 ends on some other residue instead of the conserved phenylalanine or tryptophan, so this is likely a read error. The CDR3 DNA reads TGTGCCAGCCGCGGACAGGAGAATTCACCCCTCCACCTT. Amino acids: CASRGQENSPLHL. The rearrangement joins TRBV6-5 to TRBJ1-6; 7 bases map to TRBD1. With 8 bases clipped from V and 7 bases from J, the junction kept 5 bases outside the gene matches. The CDR3 is 13 amino acids. CDR1 MNHEY and CDR2 SVGAGI come from the germline V gene.

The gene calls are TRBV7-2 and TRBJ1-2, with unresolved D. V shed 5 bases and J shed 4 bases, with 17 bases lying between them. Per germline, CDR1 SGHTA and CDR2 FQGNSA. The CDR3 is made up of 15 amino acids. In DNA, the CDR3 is TGTGCCAGCAGCATAGGAGGGTTTGCCTTCTATGGCTACACCTTC. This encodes CASSIGGFAFYGYTF.

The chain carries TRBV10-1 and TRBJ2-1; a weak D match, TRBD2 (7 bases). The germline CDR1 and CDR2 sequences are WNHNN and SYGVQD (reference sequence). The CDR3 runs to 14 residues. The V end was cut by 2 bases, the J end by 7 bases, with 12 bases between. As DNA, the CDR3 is TGCGCCAGCAGTGAGGGGGGGGCGGGTAATGAGCAGTTCTTC. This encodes CASSEGGAGNEQFF.

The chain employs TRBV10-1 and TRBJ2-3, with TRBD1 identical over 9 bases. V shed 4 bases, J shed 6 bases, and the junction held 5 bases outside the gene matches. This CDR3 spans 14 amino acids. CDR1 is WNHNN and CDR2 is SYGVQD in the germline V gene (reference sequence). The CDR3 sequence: CASSVDRGPDTQYF. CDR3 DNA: TGCGCCAGCAGTGTGGACAGGGGACCCGATACGCAGTATTTT.

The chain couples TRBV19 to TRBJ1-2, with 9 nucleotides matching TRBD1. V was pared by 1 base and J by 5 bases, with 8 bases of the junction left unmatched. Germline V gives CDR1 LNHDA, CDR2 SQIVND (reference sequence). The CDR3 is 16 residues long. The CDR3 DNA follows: TGTGCCAGTAGTATAGGAGGGACAGGGTTTTCGTATGGCTACACCTTC. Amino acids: CASSIGGTGFSYGYTF.

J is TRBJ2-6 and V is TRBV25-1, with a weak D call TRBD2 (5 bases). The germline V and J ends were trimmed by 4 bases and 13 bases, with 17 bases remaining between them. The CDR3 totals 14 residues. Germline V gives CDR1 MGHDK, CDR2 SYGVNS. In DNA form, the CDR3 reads TGTGCCAGCAGTGGCACGGGGTGGGATGCAGTCCTGACTTTC. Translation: CASSGTGWDAVLTF.

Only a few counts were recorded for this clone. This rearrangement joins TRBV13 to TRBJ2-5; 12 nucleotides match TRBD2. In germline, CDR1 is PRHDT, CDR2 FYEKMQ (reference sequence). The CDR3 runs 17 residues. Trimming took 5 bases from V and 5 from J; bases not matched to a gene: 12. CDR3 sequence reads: CASSLLAGGPRYETQYF. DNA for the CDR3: TGTGCCAGCAGCCTTCTAGCGGGGGGGCCGAGGTACGAGACCCAGTACTTC.

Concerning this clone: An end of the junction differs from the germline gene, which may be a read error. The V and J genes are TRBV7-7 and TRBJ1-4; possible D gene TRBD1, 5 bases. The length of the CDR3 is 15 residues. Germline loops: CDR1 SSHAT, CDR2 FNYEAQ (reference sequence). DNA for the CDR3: TGTGCTAGCAGCTTTTCCGGGGGTCTGGGGGAAAAACTGTTTTTT. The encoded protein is CASSFSGGLGEKLFF.

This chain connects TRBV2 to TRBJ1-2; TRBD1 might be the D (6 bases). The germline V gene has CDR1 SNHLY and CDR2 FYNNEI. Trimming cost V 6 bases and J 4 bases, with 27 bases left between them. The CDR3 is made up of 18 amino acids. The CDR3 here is CASRDNRVSLLLFYGYTF. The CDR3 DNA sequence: TGTGCCAGCAGGGACAACAGGGTTAGCCTCCTCTTATTCTATGGCTACACCTTC.

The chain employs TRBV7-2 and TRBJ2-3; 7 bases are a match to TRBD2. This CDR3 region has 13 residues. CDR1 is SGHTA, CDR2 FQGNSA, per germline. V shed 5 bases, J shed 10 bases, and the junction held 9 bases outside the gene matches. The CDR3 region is CASSHPGAGAQYF. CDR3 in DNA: TGTGCCAGCAGCCACCCCGGCGCGGGGGCGCAGTATTTT.

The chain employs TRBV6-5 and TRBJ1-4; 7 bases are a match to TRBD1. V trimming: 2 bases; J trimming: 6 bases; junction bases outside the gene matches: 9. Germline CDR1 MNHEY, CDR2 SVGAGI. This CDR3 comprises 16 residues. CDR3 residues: CASSYGTANRDEKLFF. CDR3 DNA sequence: TGTGCCAGCAGTTACGGGACAGCCAATAGAGATGAAAAACTGTTTTTT.

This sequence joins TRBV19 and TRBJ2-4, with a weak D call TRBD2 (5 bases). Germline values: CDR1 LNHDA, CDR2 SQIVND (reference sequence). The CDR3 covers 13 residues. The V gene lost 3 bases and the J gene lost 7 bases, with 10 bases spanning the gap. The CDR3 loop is CASSIRGINIQYF. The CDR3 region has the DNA TGTGCCAGTAGTATCAGAGGGATTAACATTCAGTACTTC.

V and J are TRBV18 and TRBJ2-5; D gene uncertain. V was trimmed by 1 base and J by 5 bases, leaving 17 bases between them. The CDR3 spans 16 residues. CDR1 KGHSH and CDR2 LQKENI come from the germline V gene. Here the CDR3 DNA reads TGTGCCAGCTCACCACGTACGGCCGGTTCAAGGGAGACCCAGTACTTC. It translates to CASSPRTAGSRETQYF.

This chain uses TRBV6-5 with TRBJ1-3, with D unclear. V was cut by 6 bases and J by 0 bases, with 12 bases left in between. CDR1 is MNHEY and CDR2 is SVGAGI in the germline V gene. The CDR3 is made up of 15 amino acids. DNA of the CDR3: TGTGCCAGCAGCGACCTTGGGTCCTCTGGAAACACCATATATTTT. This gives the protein CASSDLGSSGNTIYF.

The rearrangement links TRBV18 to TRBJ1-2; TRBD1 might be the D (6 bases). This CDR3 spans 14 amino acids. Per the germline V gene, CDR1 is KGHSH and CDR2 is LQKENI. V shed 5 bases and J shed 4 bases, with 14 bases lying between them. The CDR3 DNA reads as TGTGCCAGCTCAGCCCTGACAGGCATCTATGGCTACACCTTC. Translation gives CASSALTGIYGYTF. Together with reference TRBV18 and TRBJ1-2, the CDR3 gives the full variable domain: NAGVMQNPRHLVRRRGQEARLRCSPMKGHSHVYWYRQLPEEGLKFMVYLQKENIIDESGMPKERFSAEFPKEGPSILRIQQVVRGDSAAYFCASSALTGIYGYTFGSGTRLTVV.

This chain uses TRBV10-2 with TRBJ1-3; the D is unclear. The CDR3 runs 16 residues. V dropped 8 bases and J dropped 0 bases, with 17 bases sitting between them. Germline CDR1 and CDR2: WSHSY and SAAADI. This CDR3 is CASSGAGGSSGNTIYF. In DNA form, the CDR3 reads TGCGCCAGCTCCGGCGCGGGCGGAAGCTCTGGAAACACCATATATTTT.

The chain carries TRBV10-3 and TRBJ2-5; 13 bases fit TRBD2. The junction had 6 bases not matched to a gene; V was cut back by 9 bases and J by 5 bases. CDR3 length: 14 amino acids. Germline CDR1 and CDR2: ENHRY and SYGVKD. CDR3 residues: CAMGGTSGAETQYF. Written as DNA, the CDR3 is TGTGCCATGGGTGGGACTAGCGGGGCGGAGACCCAGTACTTC.

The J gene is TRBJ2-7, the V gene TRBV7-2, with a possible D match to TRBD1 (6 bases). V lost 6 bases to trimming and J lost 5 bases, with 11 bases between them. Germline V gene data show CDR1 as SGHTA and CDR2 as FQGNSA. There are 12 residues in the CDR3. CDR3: CASSSGVHEQYF. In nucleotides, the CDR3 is TGTGCCAGCAGTTCAGGGGTCCACGAGCAGTACTTC.

CDR3 sequence: CASRKQAEANYGYTF. CDR3 DNA: TGTGCCAGCAGAAAACAGGCCGAAGCTAACTATGGCTACACCTTC. The rearrangement uses TRBV6-5 and TRBJ1-2; D perhaps matches TRBD1 (5 bases). Trimming took off 6 bases at V and 0 bases at J, with 14 bases between the two ends. CDR1 is MNHEY, CDR2 SVGAGI, per germline. This CDR3 is built from 15 residues.

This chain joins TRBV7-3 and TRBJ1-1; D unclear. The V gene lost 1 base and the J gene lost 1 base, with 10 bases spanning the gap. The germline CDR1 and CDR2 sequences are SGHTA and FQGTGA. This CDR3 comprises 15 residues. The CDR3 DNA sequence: TGTGCCAGCAGCTTAAGGGCAGGCCCGAACACTGAAGCTTTCTTT. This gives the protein CASSLRAGPNTEAFF. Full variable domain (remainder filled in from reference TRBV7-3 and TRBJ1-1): GAGVSQTPSNKVTEKGKYVELRCDPISGHTALYWYRQSLGQGPEFLIYFQGTGAADDSGLPNDRFFAVRPEGSVSTLKIQRTERGDSAVYLCASSLRAGPNTEAFFGQGTRLTVV.

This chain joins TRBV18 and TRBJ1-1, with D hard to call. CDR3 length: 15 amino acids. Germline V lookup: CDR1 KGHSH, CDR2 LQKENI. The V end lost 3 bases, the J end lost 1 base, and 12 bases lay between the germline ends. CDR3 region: CASSPPSRKNTEAFF. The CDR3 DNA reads TGTGCCAGCTCACCCCCCTCGAGGAAGAACACTGAAGCTTTCTTT.

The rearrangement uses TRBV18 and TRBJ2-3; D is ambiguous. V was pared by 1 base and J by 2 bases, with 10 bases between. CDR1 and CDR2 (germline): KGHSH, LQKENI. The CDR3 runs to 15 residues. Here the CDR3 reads CASSPRQQNTDTQYF. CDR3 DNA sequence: TGTGCCAGCTCACCACGGCAGCAAAACACAGATACGCAGTATTTT.

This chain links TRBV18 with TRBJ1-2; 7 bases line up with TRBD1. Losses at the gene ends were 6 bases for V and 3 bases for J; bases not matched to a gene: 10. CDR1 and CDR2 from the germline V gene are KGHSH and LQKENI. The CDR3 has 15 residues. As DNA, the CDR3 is TGTGCCAGCTCCCTCCCTGACAGGGTAGACTATGGCTACACCTTC. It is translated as CASSLPDRVDYGYTF.

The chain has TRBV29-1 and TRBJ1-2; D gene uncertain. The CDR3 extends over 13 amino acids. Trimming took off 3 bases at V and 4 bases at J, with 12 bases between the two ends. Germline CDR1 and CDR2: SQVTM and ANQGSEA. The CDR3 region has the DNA TGCAGCGTTGAGGCTCGAGGGATCTATGGCTACACCTTC. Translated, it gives CSVEARGIYGYTF.

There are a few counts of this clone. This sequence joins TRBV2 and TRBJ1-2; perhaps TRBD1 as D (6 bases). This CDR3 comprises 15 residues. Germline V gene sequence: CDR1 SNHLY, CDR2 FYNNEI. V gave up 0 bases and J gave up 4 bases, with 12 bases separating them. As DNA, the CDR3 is TGTGCCAGCAGTGAAGCGCTTCGGGGGCCCTATGGCTACACCTTC. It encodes CASSEALRGPYGYTF.